This T cell receptor (beta chain) came from a study of regulatory T cells in long-lasting Graves disease. Regarding the study as a whole: Persistent cases of Graves' showed reduced TCR diversity relative to newly diagnosed patients.

This sample's time point: persistent/refractory GD, antithyroid drugs over 5 years with positive TRAb. PBMC-extracted RNA yielded the TCR library. Germline V gene lookup returns CDR1 GTSNPN and CDR2 SVGIG (reference sequence). After removal of 5 bases from V and 5 bases from J, the junction contained 4 bases not matched to a gene. The CDR3 runs 12 residues. In its sample, this clonotype was seen a few times. As yet, its antigen is unknown. Arm-PCR of CDR3 regions and iRepertoire HTBI primers were used to build TCR beta libraries. TCRdb re-derived calls from the multiplex PCR reads in MiXCR, one entry per CDR3 protein. The data show hundreds of thousands of distinct CDR3 sequences, about 20% seen once.

This receptor was taken from a female donor with Graves disease. This rearrangement joins TRBV30 to TRBJ2-5; TRBD1 aligns across 8 bases. Sample: peripheral blood mononuclear cells (PBMCs), taken when the disease was refractory, from a patient treated with antithyroid drugs. CDR3 loop: CAWQGAAETQYF. CDR3 bases: TGTGCCTGGCAGGGGGCCGCGGAGACCCAGTACTTC.